These 18 T cell receptor beta chains came from one sample sequenced in a study of blood T cell repertoires in COVID-19. Using immunoSEQ multiplex PCR, the repertoire was profiled, and TCRdb retains in-frame clones only, with some absent. The sample lists fewer than 350,000 clones, approximately 89% occurring once. Sequencing was done on a sample of peripheral blood. The receptors come from a woman aged 55 to 70 with COVID-19, enrolled during active disease.

This clone was observed a single time. The V gene is TRBV5-8, the J gene TRBJ1-1; weak D call: TRBD1 (6 bases). The CDR3 has 14 residues. Trimming left V 6 bases short and J 11 bases short, with 23 bases between. Germline V gives CDR1 SGHTS, CDR2 YDEGEE. In DNA, the CDR3 is TGTGCCAGCAATCGACGGGGGGGGCAAGGCTGGGCTTTCTTT. Its translation is CASNRRGGQGWAFF.

This rearrangement joins TRBV6-6 to TRBJ1-1; TRBD1 aligns across 8 bases. This CDR3 comprises 14 residues. The V gene's germline CDR1 is MNHNY and CDR2 SVGAGI (reference sequence). Trimming at V came to 5 bases and at J to 4 bases, leaving 6 bases not matched to a gene. DNA of the CDR3: TGTGCCAGCAGTCCGGACAGGGAGGTCACTGAAGCTTTCTTT. Its protein product is CASSPDREVTEAFF.

The genes are TRBV9 and TRBJ1-3; D ambiguous. This CDR3 spans 17 amino acids. The germline CDR1 and CDR2 sequences are SGDLS and YYNGEE. Trimming cost V 4 bases and J 0 bases, with 17 bases left between them. CDR3 sequence (DNA): TGTGCCAGCAGCCCAGACGTCGCAGCGGTCTCTGGAAACACCATATATTTT. The encoded protein is CASSPDVAAVSGNTIYF.

CDR3 sequence: CASSSGTGGAGTDTQYF. CDR3 nucleotide sequence: TGCGCCAGCAGCAGCGGGACAGGGGGGGCCGGCACAGATACGCAGTATTTT. The chain links TRBV5-1 to TRBJ2-3, with 11 positions matching TRBD1. This CDR3 is built from 17 residues. Trimming removed 4 bases from V and 1 base from J; junction bases left unmatched: 8. Germline CDR1 and CDR2: SGHRS and YFSETQ.

This rearrangement joins TRBV7-3 to TRBJ1-2; D remains ambiguous. V shed 5 bases and J shed 8 bases, with 18 bases lying between them. The CDR3 has 14 residues. Germline V gene sequence: CDR1 SGHTA, CDR2 FQGTGA. In DNA, the CDR3 is TGTGCCAGCAGCAGCCTGGGCAGGCGGGGAGGCTACACCTTC. Translated, it gives CASSSLGRRGGYTF.

This clone appeared a single time. The chain joins TRBV15 to TRBJ1-1; no clear D gene. With 0 bases removed from V and 4 bases from J, the gap between germline ends came to 9 bases. The CDR3 is made up of 14 amino acids. CDR1 is LNHNV and CDR2 is YYDKDF in the germline V gene (reference sequence). CDR3 bases: TGTGCCACCAGCAGAGATAAGAGGGCCACTGAAGCTTTCTTT. Its protein product is CATSRDKRATEAFF. The entire variable domain, with the rest obtained from reference TRBV15 and TRBJ1-1, is as follows: DAMVIQNPRYQVTQFGKPVTLSCSQTLNHNVMYWYQQKSSQAPKLLFHYYDKDFNNEADTPDNFQSRRPNTSFCFLDIRSPGLGDTAMYLCATSRDKRATEAFFGQGTRLTVV.

J is TRBJ1-4 and V is TRBV5-1; 10 bases align to TRBD1. CDR1 SGHRS and CDR2 YFSETQ come from the germline V gene. With V trimmed by 2 bases and J by 4 bases, 5 bases remained unmatched. This CDR3 comprises 16 residues. The CDR3 sequence is CASSFRRTGGNEKLFF. The CDR3 DNA follows: TGCGCCAGCAGCTTTCGACGGACAGGGGGTAATGAAAAACTGTTTTTT.

This clone was counted a single time. The chain uses TRBV6-5 and TRBJ1-1, with TRBD1 identical over 7 bases. The CDR3 has 14 residues. Germline CDR1 reads MNHEY; CDR2 reads SVGAGI. Trimming removed 6 bases from V and 0 bases from J; junction bases left unmatched: 4. CDR3 sequence reads: CASSQGQLNTEAFF. The CDR3 DNA reads TGTGCCAGCAGCCAGGGACAGTTGAACACTGAAGCTTTCTTT.

With respect to this clone: Within the sample, other DNA sequences also encode this same CDR3. The chain links TRBV5-1 to TRBJ1-2; D is ambiguous. V lost 0 bases and J 0 bases, leaving 9 bases between the germline ends. CDR3 length: 15 residues. CDR1 and CDR2 from the germline V gene are SGHRS and YFSETQ. The CDR3 sequence: CASSLAGGANYGYTF. CDR3 in DNA: TGCGCCAGCAGCTTGGCTGGCGGAGCTAACTATGGCTACACCTTC. The entire variable domain, with the rest obtained from reference TRBV5-1 and TRBJ1-2, is as follows: KAGVTQTPRYLIKTRGQQVTLSCSPISGHRSVSWYQQTPGQGLQFLFEYFSETQRNKGNFPGRFSGRQFSNSRSEMNVSTLELGDSALYLCASSLAGGANYGYTFGSGTRLTVV.

The rearrangement joins TRBV28 to TRBJ1-5; D is unresolved. CDR1 is MDHEN and CDR2 is SYDVKM in the germline V gene. Trimming shortened V by 7 bases and J by 7 bases, and 11 bases separated the two germline ends. CDR3 length: 12 residues. The CDR3 sequence: CASTRGLQPQHF. In nucleotides, the CDR3 is TGTGCCAGCACCCGGGGTCTCCAGCCCCAGCATTTT.

The genes are TRBV5-1 and TRBJ1-1; 9 bases fit TRBD1. V lost 0 bases, J lost 8 bases, and 5 bases stayed unmatched. The length of the CDR3 is 14 residues. Germline V CDR1 and CDR2: SGHRS, YFSETQ. The CDR3 sequence is CASSLAEGTGEAFF. The CDR3 nucleotides read TGCGCCAGCAGCTTGGCCGAGGGGACAGGGGAAGCTTTCTTT.

V is TRBV28 and J is TRBJ1-1; D is ambiguous. Trimming left V 5 bases short and J 1 base short, with 8 bases between. This CDR3 is built from 13 residues. Per germline, CDR1 MDHEN and CDR2 SYDVKM. The CDR3, as DNA: TGTGCCAGCAGTCCTATTGGGAACACTGAAGCTTTCTTT. It encodes CASSPIGNTEAFF. The full variable domain, completed using reference TRBV28 and TRBJ1-1, is DVKVTQSSRYLVKRTGEKVFLECVQDMDHENMFWYRQDPGLGLRLIYFSYDVKMKEKGDIPEGYSVSREKKERFSLILESASTNQTSMYLCASSPIGNTEAFFGQGTRLTVV.

The gene calls are TRBV6-5 and TRBJ2-7; tentatively, D is TRBD2 (7 bases). Trimming stripped 5 bases from V and 0 bases from J, with 14 bases between. Germline V gives CDR1 MNHEY, CDR2 SVGAGI. CDR3 size: 15 residues. CDR3 in amino acids: CASSSGDTSSYEQYF. The CDR3 coding sequence is TGTGCCAGCAGTAGCGGGGACACGAGCTCCTACGAGCAGTACTTC.

The chain carries TRBV4-1 and TRBJ2-7; weak D call: TRBD2 (6 bases). This CDR3 region has 16 residues. Trimming took 4 bases from V and 6 from J, leaving 22 bases between them. Per germline, CDR1 MGHRA and CDR2 YSYEKL. In nucleotides, the CDR3 is TGCGCCAGCAGCCCTGGTGGGAGGACCGGGTCAAGCGAGCAGTACTTC. This sequence encodes CASSPGGRTGSSEQYF.

As regards this clone: Other DNA variants within this sample encode the same CDR3. The chain joins TRBV12-3 or TRBV12-4 to TRBJ1-2, with TRBD1 as a possible D gene (5 bases). Trimming took 2 bases from V and 5 from J, leaving 9 bases between them. The CDR3 consists of 13 residues. Here the CDR3 DNA reads TGTGCCAGCAGTTTAAGGGGTGGGTATGGCTACACCTTC. This gives the protein CASSLRGGYGYTF.

V is TRBV12-3 or TRBV12-4 and J is TRBJ1-1; no clear D gene. The CDR3 is 11 residues long. The germline V and J ends were trimmed by 8 bases and 1 base, with 5 bases remaining between them. For the CDR3, the DNA is TGTGCCAGCTCAGGGAACACTGAAGCTTTCTTT. This translates into CASSGNTEAFF.

J is TRBJ1-2 and V is TRBV6-5; weak D call: TRBD1 (5 bases). Germline-derived CDR1 and CDR2 are MNHEY and SVGAGI. Trimming shortened V by 0 bases and J by 4 bases, and 12 bases separated the two germline ends. The CDR3 has 15 residues. CDR3 bases: TGTGCCAGCAGTTACTCGTCAGGGTCGACCTATGGCTACACCTTC. Protein product: CASSYSSGSTYGYTF.

The rearrangement joins TRBV6-5 to TRBJ1-1; 9 bases match TRBD1. V was clipped by 3 bases and J by 5 bases; unmatched bases: 4. The CDR3 contains 14 residues. Germline-derived CDR1 and CDR2 are MNHEY and SVGAGI. CDR3 loop: CASSYRQGGTEAFF. As DNA, the CDR3 is TGTGCCAGCAGTTATCGACAGGGGGGGACTGAAGCTTTCTTT.